This T cell receptor (beta chain) emerged from a study of blood T cell repertoires in COVID-19. Study context: Samples of COVID-19 (acute and convalescent) were obtained from the United States, Italy and Spain. The cDNA or gDNA used as material had been derived from T cells, B-cell-depleted T cells, or PBMCs.

The CDR3 is 12 amino acids. The germline gives CDR1 SGDLS, CDR2 YYNGEE. Of note for this clone: Compared with germline, one end of the junction differs, possibly owing to a read error.

Original processing methods: Estimates of nucleated cell counts were drawn from the amplification of reference gene primers. The table came from immunoSEQ multiplex PCR; TCRdb's copy has only in-frame clones and leaves some out. V, J and clone size derive from that table, while D and trimming were established from the DNA sequence. This sample yields 50,000 to 65,000 clones, of which roughly 79% are seen a single time; roughly 5.5% belongs to the top ten. The TCR originated in a woman aged 60-75 years with acute or convalescent COVID-19. This chain links TRBV9 with TRBJ2-5; 12 bases match TRBD2. The sequenced sample consisted of peripheral blood. CDR3 coding DNA: TGCGCTAGCGGGAGGGGACGAGAGACCCAGTACTTC. Amino acids: CASGRGRETQYF.